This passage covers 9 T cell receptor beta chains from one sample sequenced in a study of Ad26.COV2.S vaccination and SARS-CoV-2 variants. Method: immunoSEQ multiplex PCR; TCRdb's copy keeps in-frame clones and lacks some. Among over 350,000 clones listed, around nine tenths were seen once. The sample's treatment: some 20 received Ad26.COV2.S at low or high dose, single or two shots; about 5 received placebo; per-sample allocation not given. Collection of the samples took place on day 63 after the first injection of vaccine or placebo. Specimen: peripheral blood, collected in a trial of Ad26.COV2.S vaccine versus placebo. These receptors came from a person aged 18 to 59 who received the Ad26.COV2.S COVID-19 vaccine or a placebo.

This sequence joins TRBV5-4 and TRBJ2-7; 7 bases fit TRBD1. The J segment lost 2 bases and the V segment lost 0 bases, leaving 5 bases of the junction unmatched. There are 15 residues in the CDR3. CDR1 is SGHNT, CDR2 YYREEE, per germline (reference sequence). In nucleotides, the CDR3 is TGTGCCAGCAGCTTGGACTCGGGACAGCCCTACGAGCAGTACTTC. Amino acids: CASSLDSGQPYEQYF.

The CDR3 DNA is TGTGCCAGCAGCAGGACGGAGGTCCGATCACCCCTCCACTTT. Its translation: CASSRTEVRSPLHF. The chain carries TRBV2 and TRBJ1-6; D remains ambiguous. Trimming took 6 bases from V and 10 from J, leaving 16 bases between them. The CDR3 is made up of 14 amino acids. Looked up from germline, CDR1 is SNHLY and CDR2 is FYNNEI.

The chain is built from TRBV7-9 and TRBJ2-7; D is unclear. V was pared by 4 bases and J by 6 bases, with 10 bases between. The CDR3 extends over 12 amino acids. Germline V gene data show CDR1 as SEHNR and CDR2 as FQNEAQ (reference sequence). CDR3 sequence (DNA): TGTGCCAGCAGCTCTGTAGGTCCCGAGCAGTACTTC. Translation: CASSSVGPEQYF.

The CDR3 protein is CASSTASGNTIYF. The CDR3 nucleotides read TGTGCCAGCAGCACAGCCTCTGGAAACACCATATATTTT. The chain couples TRBV6-5 to TRBJ1-3; D gene uncertain. With 6 bases removed from V and 0 bases from J, the gap between germline ends came to 6 bases. CDR1 is MNHEY, CDR2 SVGAGI, per germline. CDR3 length: 13 residues.

As DNA, the CDR3 is TGTGCCAGCAGCTTAGCGAGGGAGACCGGGGAGCTGTTTTTT. This gives the protein CASSLARETGELFF. The V gene is TRBV7-2, the J gene TRBJ2-2, with D possibly matching TRBD2 (5 bases). The V end was cut by 0 bases, the J end by 5 bases, with 7 bases between. The germline V gene encodes CDR1 SGHTA and CDR2 FQGNSA. This CDR3 spans 14 amino acids.

In nucleotides, the CDR3 is TGCGCCAGCTCGAGGGACAGAAACAATGAGCAGTTCTTC. Translation gives CASSRDRNNEQFF. This chain links TRBV5-1 with TRBJ2-1; 7 bases match TRBD1. Germline V gives CDR1 SGHRS, CDR2 YFSETQ. Trimming cost V 7 bases and J 5 bases; bases outside gene matches: 6. The CDR3 covers 13 residues.

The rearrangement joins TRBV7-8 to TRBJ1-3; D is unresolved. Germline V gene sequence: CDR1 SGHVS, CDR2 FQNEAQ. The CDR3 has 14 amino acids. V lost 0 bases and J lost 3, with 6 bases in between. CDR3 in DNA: TGTGCCAGCAGCTTAGCCTCGAGTGGAAACACCATATATTTT. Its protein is CASSLASSGNTIYF.

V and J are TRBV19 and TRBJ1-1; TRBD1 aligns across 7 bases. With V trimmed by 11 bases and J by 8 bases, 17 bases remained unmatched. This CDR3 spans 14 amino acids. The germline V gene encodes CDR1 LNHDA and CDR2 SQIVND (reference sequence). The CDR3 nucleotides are TGTGCCGACGTCCGAAAGGGGGCCGGGTCGGAAGCTTTCTTT. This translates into CADVRKGAGSEAFF.

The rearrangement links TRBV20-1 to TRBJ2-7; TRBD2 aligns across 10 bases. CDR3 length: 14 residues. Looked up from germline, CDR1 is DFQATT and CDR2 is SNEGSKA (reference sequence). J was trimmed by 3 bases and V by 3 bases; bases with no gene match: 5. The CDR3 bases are TGCAGTGCTAGTCGGGCTAGCGGGGGCTACGAGCAGTACTTC. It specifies CSASRASGGYEQYF.